This T cell receptor beta chain comes out of a study of lung T cells in sarcoidosis with Löfgren's syndrome. Across the study: Sarcoidosis features CD4+ T cell accumulation in bronchoalveolar lavage fluid.

This clonotype was observed at least ten times. TCRdb used MiXCR to reprocess the reads, holding one entry per CDR3 protein. In the table there are some 19,000 distinct CDR3 sequences, over 20% of which are singletons. CDR3 length: 14 residues. Germline CDR1 SGHAT, CDR2 FQNNGV. Trimming took off 4 bases at V and 7 bases at J, with 16 bases between the two ends. The chain is built from TRBV11-2 and TRBJ2-5; perhaps TRBD1 as D (6 bases). The clonotype comes from a human donor with sarcoidosis (Löfgren's syndrome or another form), or a control subject (not recorded which). The sample was CD4+ T cells from bronchoalveolar lavage. In nucleotides, the CDR3 is TGTGCCAGCAGCTCGCGTTCAGGGGTTCTGACCCAGTACTTC. It encodes CASSSRSGVLTQYF.